This TCR beta chain emerged from a study of T cells in Graves' hyperthyroidism and ophthalmopathy. As for the study in general: Peripheral blood samples were taken at initial diagnosis, prior to any treatment.

Clinical symptoms, serum thyroxine, TRAb, thyroid ultrasound and orbital computed tomography informed diagnoses. CDR3 length equals 14 residues. Per the germline V gene, CDR1 is LGHDT and CDR2 is YNNKEL (reference sequence). V lost 0 bases and J 6 bases, leaving 8 bases between the germline ends. Only a few counts were recorded for this clonotype. RNA transcripts served as the template for amplifying TCR beta CDR3 regions. First-round RT-PCR with HTBI primers amplified the TCR CDR3 region. One entry per CDR3 protein, called by TCRdb with MiXCR from the multiplex PCR reads. This table holds more than 300,000 distinct CDR3 sequences, 17% found once.

The sample comprised blood. This TCR came from a woman aged 25 to 45 with Graves' hyperthyroidism that later progressed to Graves' ophthalmopathy. The chain carries TRBV3-1 and TRBJ2-2; a weak D match, TRBD2 (6 bases). For the CDR3, the DNA is TGTGCCAGCAGCCAAGAACTAGCCCCCGGGGAGCTGTTTTTT. Translating gives CASSQELAPGELFF.